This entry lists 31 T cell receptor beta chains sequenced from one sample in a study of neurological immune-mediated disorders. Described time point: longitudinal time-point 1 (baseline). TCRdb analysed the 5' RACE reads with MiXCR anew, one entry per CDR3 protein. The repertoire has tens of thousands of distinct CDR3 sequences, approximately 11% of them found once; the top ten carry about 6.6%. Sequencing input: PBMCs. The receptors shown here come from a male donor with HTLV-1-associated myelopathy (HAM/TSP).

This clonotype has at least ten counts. CDR3 sequence: CASSLGGQDSSPLHF. The DNA for the CDR3 is TGCGCCAGCAGCTTGGGCGGACAGGACTCCTCACCCCTCCACTTT. The chain has TRBV5-1 and TRBJ1-6, with 7 bases fitting TRBD1. CDR1 and CDR2 from the germline V gene are SGHRS and YFSETQ. This CDR3 is built from 15 residues. V shed 0 bases and J 10 bases; nucleotides not matched to a gene: 7.

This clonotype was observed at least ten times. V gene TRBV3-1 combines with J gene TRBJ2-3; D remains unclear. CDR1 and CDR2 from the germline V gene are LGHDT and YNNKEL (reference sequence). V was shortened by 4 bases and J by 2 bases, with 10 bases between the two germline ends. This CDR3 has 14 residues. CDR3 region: CASSLRTFTDTQYF. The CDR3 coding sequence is TGTGCCAGCAGCCTGAGGACCTTCACAGATACGCAGTATTTT.

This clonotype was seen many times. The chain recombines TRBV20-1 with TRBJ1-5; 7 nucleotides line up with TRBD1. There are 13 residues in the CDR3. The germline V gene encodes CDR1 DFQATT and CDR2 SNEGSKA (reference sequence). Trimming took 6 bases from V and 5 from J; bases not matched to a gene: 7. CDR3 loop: CSAARDRDQPQHF. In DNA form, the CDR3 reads TGCAGTGCGGCCCGGGACAGAGATCAGCCCCAGCATTTT.

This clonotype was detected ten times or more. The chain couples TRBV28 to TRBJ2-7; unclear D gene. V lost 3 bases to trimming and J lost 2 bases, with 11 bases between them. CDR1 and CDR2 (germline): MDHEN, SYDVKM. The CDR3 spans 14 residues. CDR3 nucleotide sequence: TGTGCCAGCAGTTTTCTGGTCAGCACCTACGAGCAGTACTTC. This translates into CASSFLVSTYEQYF.

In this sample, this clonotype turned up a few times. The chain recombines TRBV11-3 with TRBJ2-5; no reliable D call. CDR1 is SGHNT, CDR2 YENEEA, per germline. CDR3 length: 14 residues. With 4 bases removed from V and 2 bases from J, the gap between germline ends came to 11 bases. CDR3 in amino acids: CASSSRRPQETQYF. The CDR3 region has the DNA TGTGCCAGCAGCTCGAGAAGACCTCAAGAGACCCAGTACTTC.

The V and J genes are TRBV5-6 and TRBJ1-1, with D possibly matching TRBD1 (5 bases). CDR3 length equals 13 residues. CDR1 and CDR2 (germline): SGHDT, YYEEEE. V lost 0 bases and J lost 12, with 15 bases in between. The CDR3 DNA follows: TGTGCCAGCAGCTTGGCTAGGGCAGGGAAAACTTTCTTT. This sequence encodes CASSLARAGKTFF.

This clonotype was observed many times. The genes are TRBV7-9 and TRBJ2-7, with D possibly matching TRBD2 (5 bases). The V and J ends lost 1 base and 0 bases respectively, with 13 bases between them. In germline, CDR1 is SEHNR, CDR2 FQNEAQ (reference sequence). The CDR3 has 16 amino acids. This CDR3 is CASSLVSGFSSYEQYF. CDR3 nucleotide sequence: TGTGCCAGCAGCTTAGTTTCGGGGTTCAGCTCCTACGAGCAGTACTTC. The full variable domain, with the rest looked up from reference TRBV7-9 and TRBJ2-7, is DTGVSQNPRHKITKRGQNVTFRCDPISEHNRLYWYRQTLGQGPEFLTYFQNEAQLEKSRLLSDRFSAERPKGSFSTLEIQRTEQGDSAMYLCASSLVSGFSSYEQYFGPGTRLTVT.

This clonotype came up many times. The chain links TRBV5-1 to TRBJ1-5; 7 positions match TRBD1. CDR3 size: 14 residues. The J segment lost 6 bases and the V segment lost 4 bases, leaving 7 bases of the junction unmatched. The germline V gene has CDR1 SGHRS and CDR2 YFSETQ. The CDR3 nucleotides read TGCGCCAGCAGCACCGGACAGGCGAGTCAGCCCCAGCATTTT. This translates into CASSTGQASQPQHF. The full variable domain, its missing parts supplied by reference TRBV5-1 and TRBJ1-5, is KAGVTQTPRYLIKTRGQQVTLSCSPISGHRSVSWYQQTPGQGLQFLFEYFSETQRNKGNFPGRFSGRQFSNSRSEMNVSTLELGDSALYLCASSTGQASQPQHFGDGTRLSIL.

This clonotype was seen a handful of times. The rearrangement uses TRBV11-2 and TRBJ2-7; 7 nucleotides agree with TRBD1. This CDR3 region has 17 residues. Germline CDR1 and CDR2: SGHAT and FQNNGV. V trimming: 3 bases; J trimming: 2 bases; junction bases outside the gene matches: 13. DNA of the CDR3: TGTGCCAGCAGCTTTAAGGGGGCAGACCGACCCACCTACGAGCAGTACTTC. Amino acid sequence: CASSFKGADRPTYEQYF. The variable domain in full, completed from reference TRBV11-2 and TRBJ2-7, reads EAGVAQSPRYKIIEKRQSVAFWCNPISGHATLYWYQQILGQGPKLLIQFQNNGVVDDSQLPKDRFSAERLKGVDSTLKIQPAKLEDSAVYLCASSFKGADRPTYEQYFGPGTRLTVT.

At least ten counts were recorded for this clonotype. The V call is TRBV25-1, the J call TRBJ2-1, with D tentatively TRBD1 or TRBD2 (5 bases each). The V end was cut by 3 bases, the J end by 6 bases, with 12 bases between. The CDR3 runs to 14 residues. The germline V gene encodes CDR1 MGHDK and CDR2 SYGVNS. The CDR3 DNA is TGTGCCAGCAGTGAGCCGGGACCAATCAATGAGCAGTTCTTC. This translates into CASSEPGPINEQFF.

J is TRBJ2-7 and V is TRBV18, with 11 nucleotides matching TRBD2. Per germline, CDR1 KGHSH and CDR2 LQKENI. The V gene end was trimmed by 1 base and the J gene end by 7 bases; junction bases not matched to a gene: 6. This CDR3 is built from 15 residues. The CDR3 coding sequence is TGTGCCAGCTCACCACATTTAGCGGGGGGGCAGGAGCAGTACTTC. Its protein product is CASSPHLAGGQEQYF.

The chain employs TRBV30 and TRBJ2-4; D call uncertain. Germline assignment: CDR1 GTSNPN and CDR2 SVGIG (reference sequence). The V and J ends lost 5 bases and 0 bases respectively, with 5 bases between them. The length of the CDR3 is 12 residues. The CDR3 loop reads CAWQVAKNIQYF. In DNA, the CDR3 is TGTGCCTGGCAGGTAGCCAAAAACATTCAGTACTTC. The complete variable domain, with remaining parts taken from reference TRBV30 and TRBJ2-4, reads SQTIHQWPATLVQPVGSPLSLECTVEGTSNPNLYWYRQAAGRGLQLLFYSVGIGQISSEVPQNLSASRPQDRQFILSSKKLLLSDSGFYLCAWQVAKNIQYFGAGTRLSVL.

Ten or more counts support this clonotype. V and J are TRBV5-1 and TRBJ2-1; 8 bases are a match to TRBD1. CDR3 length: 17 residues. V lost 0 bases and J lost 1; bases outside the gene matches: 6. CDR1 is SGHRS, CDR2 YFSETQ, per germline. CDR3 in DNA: TGCGCCAGCAGCTTGGCCACCGGGACAGGTTCCTACAATGAGCAGTTCTTC. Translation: CASSLATGTGSYNEQFF.

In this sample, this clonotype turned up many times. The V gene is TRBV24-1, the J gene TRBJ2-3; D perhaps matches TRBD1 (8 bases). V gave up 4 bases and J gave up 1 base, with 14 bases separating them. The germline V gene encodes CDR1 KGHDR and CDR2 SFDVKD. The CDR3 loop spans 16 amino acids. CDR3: CATSELTGGGTDTQYF. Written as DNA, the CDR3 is TGTGCCACCAGTGAACTCACAGGGGGGGGCACAGATACGCAGTATTTT.

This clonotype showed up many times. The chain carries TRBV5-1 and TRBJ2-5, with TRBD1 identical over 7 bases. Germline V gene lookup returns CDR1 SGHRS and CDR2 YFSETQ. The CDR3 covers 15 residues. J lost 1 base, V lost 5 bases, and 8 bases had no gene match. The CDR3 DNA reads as TGCGCCAGCAGTCAAGCCGGGACAGCCCAAGAGACCCAGTACTTC. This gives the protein CASSQAGTAQETQYF.

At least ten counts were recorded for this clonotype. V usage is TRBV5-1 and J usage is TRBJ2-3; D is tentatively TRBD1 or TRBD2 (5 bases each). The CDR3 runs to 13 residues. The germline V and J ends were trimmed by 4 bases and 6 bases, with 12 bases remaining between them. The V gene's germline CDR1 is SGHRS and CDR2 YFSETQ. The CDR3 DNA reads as TGCGCCAGCAGCGGGGACCTCGGGGATACGCAGTATTTT. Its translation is CASSGDLGDTQYF.

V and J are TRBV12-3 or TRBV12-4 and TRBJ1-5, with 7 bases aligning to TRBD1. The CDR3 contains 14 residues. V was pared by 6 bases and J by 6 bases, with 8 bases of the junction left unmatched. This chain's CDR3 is CASSRERDSQPQHF. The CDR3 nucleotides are TGTGCCAGCAGCCGGGAAAGGGACAGTCAGCCCCAGCATTTT.

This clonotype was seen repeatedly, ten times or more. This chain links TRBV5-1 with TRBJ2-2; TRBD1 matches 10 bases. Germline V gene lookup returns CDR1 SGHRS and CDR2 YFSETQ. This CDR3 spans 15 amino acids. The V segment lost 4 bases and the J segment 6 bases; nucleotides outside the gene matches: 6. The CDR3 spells CASSAGQGKAGELFF. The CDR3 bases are TGCGCCAGCAGCGCGGGACAGGGGAAGGCCGGGGAGCTGTTTTTT. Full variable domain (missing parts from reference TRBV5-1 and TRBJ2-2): KAGVTQTPRYLIKTRGQQVTLSCSPISGHRSVSWYQQTPGQGLQFLFEYFSETQRNKGNFPGRFSGRQFSNSRSEMNVSTLELGDSALYLCASSAGQGKAGELFFGEGSRLTVL.

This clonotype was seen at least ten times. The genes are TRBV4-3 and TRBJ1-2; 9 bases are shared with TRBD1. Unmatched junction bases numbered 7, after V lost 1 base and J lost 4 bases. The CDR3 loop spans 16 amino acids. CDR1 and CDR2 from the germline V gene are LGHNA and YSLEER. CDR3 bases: TGCGCCAGCAGCCAAGGAGGGACAGGGATGGGCTATGGCTACACCTTC. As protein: CASSQGGTGMGYGYTF.

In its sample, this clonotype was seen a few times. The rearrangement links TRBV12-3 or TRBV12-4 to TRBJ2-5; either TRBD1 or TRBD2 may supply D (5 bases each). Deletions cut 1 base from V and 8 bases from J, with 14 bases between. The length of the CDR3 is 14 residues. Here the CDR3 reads CASSLDGAGGTQYF. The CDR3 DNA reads TGTGCCAGCAGTTTAGATGGGGCCGGAGGAACCCAGTACTTC.

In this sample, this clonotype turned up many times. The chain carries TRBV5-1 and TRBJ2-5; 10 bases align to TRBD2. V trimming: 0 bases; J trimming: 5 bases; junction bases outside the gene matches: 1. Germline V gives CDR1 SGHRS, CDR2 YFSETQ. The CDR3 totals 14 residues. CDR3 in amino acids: CASSLGLAGETQYF. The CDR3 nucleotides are TGCGCCAGCAGCTTGGGACTAGCGGGTGAGACCCAGTACTTC.

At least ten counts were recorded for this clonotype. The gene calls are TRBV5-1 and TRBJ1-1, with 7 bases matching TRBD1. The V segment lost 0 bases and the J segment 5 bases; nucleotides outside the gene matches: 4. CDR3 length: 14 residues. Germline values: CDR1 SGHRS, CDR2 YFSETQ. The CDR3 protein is CASSLDTGETEAFF. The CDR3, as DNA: TGCGCCAGCAGCTTGGATACAGGGGAGACTGAAGCTTTCTTT.

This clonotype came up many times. In DNA form, the CDR3 reads TGTGCCAGCAACCCGGGGGCTGGCAATCAGCCCCAGCATTTT. Protein product: CASNPGAGNQPQHF. This chain uses TRBV6-5 with TRBJ1-5; TRBD1 might be the D (6 bases). The ends were cut back, 7 bases at V and 2 bases at J, with 12 bases in the middle. There are 14 residues in the CDR3. The germline CDR1 and CDR2 sequences are MNHEY and SVGAGI.

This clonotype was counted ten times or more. CDR3 amino acids: CASSFGTGVSVGEKLFF. CDR3 sequence (DNA): TGCGCCAGCAGCTTTGGGACAGGGGTATCTGTGGGCGAAAAACTGTTTTTT. The V call is TRBV5-1, the J call TRBJ1-4; TRBD1 matches at 10 bases. The J segment lost 8 bases and the V segment lost 2 bases, leaving 12 bases of the junction unmatched. The CDR3 is 17 residues long. Germline CDR1 reads SGHRS; CDR2 reads YFSETQ.

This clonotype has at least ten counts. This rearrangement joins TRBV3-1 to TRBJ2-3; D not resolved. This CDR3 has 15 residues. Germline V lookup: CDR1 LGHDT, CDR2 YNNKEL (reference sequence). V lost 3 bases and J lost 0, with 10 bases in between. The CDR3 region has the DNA TGTGCCAGCAGCCACTTCTTGGGTAGCACAGATACGCAGTATTTT. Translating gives CASSHFLGSTDTQYF.

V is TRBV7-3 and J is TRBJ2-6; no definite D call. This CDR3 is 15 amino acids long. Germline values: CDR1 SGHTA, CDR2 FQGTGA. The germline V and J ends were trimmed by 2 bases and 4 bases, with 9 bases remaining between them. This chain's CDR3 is CASSLAGRGANVLTF. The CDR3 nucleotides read TGTGCCAGCAGCTTAGCTGGGCGCGGGGCCAACGTCCTGACTTTC.

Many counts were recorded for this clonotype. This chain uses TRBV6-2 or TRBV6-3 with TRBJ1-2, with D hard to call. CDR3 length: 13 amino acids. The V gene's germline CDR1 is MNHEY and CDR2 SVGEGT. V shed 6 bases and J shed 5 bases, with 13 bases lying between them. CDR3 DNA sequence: TGTGCCAGCAGACCGACCGCAGTATATGGCTACACCTTC. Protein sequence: CASRPTAVYGYTF.

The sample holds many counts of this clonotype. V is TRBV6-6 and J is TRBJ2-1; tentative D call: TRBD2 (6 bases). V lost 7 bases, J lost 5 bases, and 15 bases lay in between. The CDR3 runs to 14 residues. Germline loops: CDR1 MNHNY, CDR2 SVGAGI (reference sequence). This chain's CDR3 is CASIEGLANNEQFF. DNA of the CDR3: TGTGCCAGCATCGAGGGGCTAGCGAACAATGAGCAGTTCTTC.

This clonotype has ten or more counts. The CDR3 nucleotides are TGTGCCAGCAGCCCCCCGGGGTCGATTCGGGCGACCCAGTACTTC. It encodes CASSPPGSIRATQYF. This chain links TRBV7-2 with TRBJ2-5; maybe TRBD2 (5 bases). Trimming shortened V by 5 bases and J by 7 bases, and 20 bases separated the two germline ends. This CDR3 spans 15 amino acids. Germline CDR1 is SGHTA and CDR2 is FQGNSA.

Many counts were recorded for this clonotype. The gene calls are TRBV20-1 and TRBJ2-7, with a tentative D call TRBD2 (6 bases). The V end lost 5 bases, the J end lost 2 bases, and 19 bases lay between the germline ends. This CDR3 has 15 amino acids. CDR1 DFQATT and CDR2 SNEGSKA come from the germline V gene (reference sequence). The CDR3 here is CSAPPGGKEAYEQYF. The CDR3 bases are TGCAGTGCTCCACCTGGGGGGAAGGAAGCCTACGAGCAGTACTTC.

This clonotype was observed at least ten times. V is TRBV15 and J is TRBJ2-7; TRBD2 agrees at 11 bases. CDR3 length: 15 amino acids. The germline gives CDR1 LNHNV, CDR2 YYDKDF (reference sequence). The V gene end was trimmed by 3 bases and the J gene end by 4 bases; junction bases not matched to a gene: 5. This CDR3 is CATSSSSGGPYEQYF. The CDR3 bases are TGTGCCACCAGCAGCTCTAGCGGGGGGCCATACGAGCAGTACTTC.